This TCR beta chain is from a study of blood T cell repertoires in COVID-19. Study at large: Sources were T cells, B-cell-depleted T cells, or PBMCs; the material itself was cDNA or gDNA.

Germline values: CDR1 SGDLS, CDR2 YYNGEE. This CDR3 spans 15 amino acids. Trimming cost V 4 bases and J 2 bases, with 12 bases left between them. Donors were grouped by their self-reported clinical history. Method: immunoSEQ multiplex PCR; TCRdb's copy keeps in-frame clones and lacks some. Among about 210,000 clones listed, 85% were seen once. The chain has TRBV9 and TRBJ2-2, with D perhaps TRBD2 (6 bases). What was sequenced was PBMCs or T cells enriched from blood (not recorded which). The receptor was derived from a man in his forties who had recovered from COVID-19. CDR3 sequence (DNA): TGTGCCAGCAGCACCGGGACTTCTAACACCGGGGAGCTGTTTTTT. The encoded protein is CASSTGTSNTGELFF.